The rows below give T cell receptor beta chains drawn from one sample of a study of blood T cell repertoires in COVID-19. Produced via immunoSEQ multiplex PCR; TCRdb's table is partial and in-frame only. The data contain about 46,000 clones, 70% to 90% of them seen just once; the ten biggest clones take up about a sixth. The sequenced sample was peripheral blood. The receptors originated from a human donor in a cohort sampled during active COVID-19. The donor label of this sample is uncertain. CDR3s include the opening cysteine and the closing phenylalanine or tryptophan. The order of the fields is clone size, V gene, D gene, J gene, CDR3 DNA, CDR3 protein. D genes are given only for firm matches. Not every row has a clone size; where given, it reads once, few, many or a size class.

size: .
V: TRBV5-1
D: .
J: TRBJ2-5
DNA: TGCGCCAGCAGCTTGTGGGGCGGAACCCAAGAGACCCAGTACTTC
CDR3: CASSLWGGTQETQYF

size: .
V: TRBV5-1
D: .
J: TRBJ2-1
DNA: TGCGCCAGCAGCTCCGGCGGGGCGGGGGCCGCCCGTGAGCAGTTCTTC
CDR3: CASSSGGAGAAREQFF

size: .
V: TRBV19
D: TRBD1
J: TRBJ2-7
DNA: TGTGCCAGTACCTTATCGGGACAGGTGCCGTACGAGCAGTACTTC
CDR3: CASTLSGQVPYEQYF

size: few
V: TRBV15
D: .
J: TRBJ1-3
DNA: TGTGCCACCAGCATCCTCAGGGCGTCTGGAAACACCATATATTTT
CDR3: CATSILRASGNTIYF

size: once
V: TRBV6-2/TRBV6-3
D: TRBD1
J: TRBJ1-5
DNA: TGTGCCAGCAGCCCCAGGGGGTCAGGCAATCAGCCCCAGCATTTT
CDR3: CASSPRGSGNQPQHF

size: .
V: TRBV4-3
D: .
J: TRBJ2-3
DNA: TGCGCCAGCAGCCGCTATACAACTACAACTAGCACAGATACGCAGTATTTT
CDR3: CASSRYTTTTSTDTQYF

size: .
V: TRBV5-6
D: TRBD2
J: TRBJ2-5
DNA: TGTGCCAGCAGCTTGGAGTTCAGGCGGGGGGAGACCCAGTACTTC
CDR3: CASSLEFRRGETQYF

size: .
V: TRBV9
D: TRBD2
J: TRBJ2-1
DNA: TGTGCCAGCAGCCCTCTAGCGGGGGCATATGAGCAGTTCTTC
CDR3: CASSPLAGAYEQFF

size: .
V: TRBV7-7
D: .
J: TRBJ1-1
DNA: TGTGCTAGCAGCTTAGTACAGGGTTCTGAAGCTTTCTTT
CDR3: CASSLVQGSEAFF

size: once
V: TRBV7-9
D: TRBD2
J: TRBJ2-3
DNA: TGTGCCAGCAGCTTCCAAAAGCGGGGGGTCCATACGCAGTATTTT
CDR3: CASSFQKRGVHTQYF

size: .
V: TRBV11-2
D: .
J: TRBJ1-2
DNA: TGTGCCAGCAGCCAAGCCCCGGGACAAGGTACTGGCTACACCTTC
CDR3: CASSQAPGQGTGYTF

size: .
V: TRBV5-1
D: .
J: TRBJ1-1
DNA: TGCGCCAGCCTCGGGCAGGGTGTGGGGAACACTGAAGCTTTCTTT
CDR3: CASLGQGVGNTEAFF

size: few
V: TRBV2
D: TRBD1
J: TRBJ1-5
DNA: TGTGCCAGCAGAGAGGGGGCGCCTAATTTGGGACAGCCCCAGCATTTT
CDR3: CASREGAPNLGQPQHF

size: .
V: TRBV19
D: TRBD2
J: TRBJ2-3
DNA: TGTGCCAGTAGTTTCTCCACCGGACTAGCGGGGGGTGAAGATACGCAGTATTTT
CDR3: CASSFSTGLAGGEDTQYF

size: .
V: TRBV19
D: .
J: TRBJ1-5
DNA: TGTGCCAGTACCACCGGGACAACTTATCAGCCCCAGCATTTT
CDR3: CASTTGTTYQPQHF

size: .
V: TRBV27
D: .
J: TRBJ1-4
DNA: TGTGCCAGCAGTCTACCCCGGGACGGGGGTGGAAAACTGTTTTTT
CDR3: CASSLPRDGGGKLFF

size: .
V: TRBV2
D: TRBD2
J: TRBJ2-2
DNA: TGTGCCAGCAGTGATCCCTGGACTAGCGGGAACACCGGGGAGCTGTTTTTT
CDR3: CASSDPWTSGNTGELFF

size: .
V: TRBV6-2/TRBV6-3
D: .
J: TRBJ2-7
DNA: TGTGCCAGCAGTTACTCTGAGGTCGCCGGGGACTTGGAGCAGTACTTC
CDR3: CASSYSEVAGDLEQYF

size: .
V: TRBV27
D: TRBD1
J: TRBJ1-5
DNA: TGTGCCAGCAGGATGACAGGGGGCGCGCGCAATCAGCCCCAGCATTTT
CDR3: CASRMTGGARNQPQHF

size: few
V: TRBV29-1
D: .
J: TRBJ2-5
DNA: TGCAGCGTCCAGGTGCGAGAGACCCAGTACTTC
CDR3: CSVQVRETQYF

size: once
V: TRBV11-1
D: .
J: TRBJ1-1
DNA: TGTGCCAGCAGCCCTCTCCCAGGTGAAGCTTTCTTT
CDR3: CASSPLPGEAFF

size: .
V: TRBV6-4
D: .
J: TRBJ1-6
DNA: TGTGCCAGCAGTGACAGGGGGGGTTATAATTCACCCCTCCACTTT
CDR3: CASSDRGGYNSPLHF

size: .
V: TRBV12-3/TRBV12-4
D: .
J: TRBJ2-1
DNA: TGTGCCAGCAGTCCCGGGGGTTATGAGCAGTTCTTC
CDR3: CASSPGGYEQFF

size: .
V: TRBV27
D: .
J: TRBJ2-7
DNA: TGTGCCAGCAGAGCGGACAGTAGCCACGAGCAGTACTTC
CDR3: CASRADSSHEQYF

size: .
V: TRBV4-1
D: .
J: TRBJ2-2
DNA: TGCGCCAGCAGCAACTTCGGGACAACAAAGGCCGGGGAGCTGTTTTTT
CDR3: CASSNFGTTKAGELFF

size: .
V: TRBV19
D: .
J: TRBJ1-1
DNA: TGTGCCAGTAGTATGCTAGCGAACACTGAAGCTTTCTTT
CDR3: CASSMLANTEAFF

size: .
V: TRBV29-1
D: .
J: TRBJ1-3
DNA: TGCAGCGTAGAGGGACTTGGAGGAAACACCATATATTTT
CDR3: CSVEGLGGNTIYF

size: .
V: TRBV7-2
D: .
J: TRBJ1-2
DNA: TGTGCCAGCAGCGAAAGACAGTATGGCTACACCTTC
CDR3: CASSERQYGYTF

size: .
V: TRBV7-9
D: .
J: TRBJ2-6
DNA: TGTGCCAGCAGCTTAGGAAGGGGGACTGGGGCCAACGTCCTGACTTTC
CDR3: CASSLGRGTGANVLTF

size: .
V: TRBV5-6
D: .
J: TRBJ2-7
DNA: TGTGCCAGCAGCTTGGGGATAGCGGCTCTGAGCTCCTACGAGCAGTACTTC
CDR3: CASSLGIAALSSYEQYF

size: .
V: TRBV6-1
D: TRBD1
J: TRBJ1-2
DNA: TGTGCCAGCAGTGCCCTGGGGACAGGGGGGGACTATGGCTACACCTTC
CDR3: CASSALGTGGDYGYTF

size: .
V: TRBV28
D: .
J: TRBJ1-3
DNA: TGTGCCAGCAGTACCCTCGGGGAGGTACTCTCTGGAAACACCATATATTTT
CDR3: CASSTLGEVLSGNTIYF

size: .
V: TRBV6-5
D: TRBD1
J: TRBJ1-6
DNA: TGTGCCAGCAGTTTCATCGGGACAGGGGGTTCACCCCTCCACTTT
CDR3: CASSFIGTGGSPLHF

size: .
V: TRBV27
D: .
J: TRBJ2-6
DNA: TGTGCCAGCAGCCCCACAGGGAAACCTGGGGCCAACGTCCTGACTTTC
CDR3: CASSPTGKPGANVLTF

size: .
V: TRBV24-1
D: TRBD1
J: TRBJ2-6
DNA: TGTGCCACCAGTGATCCGGGACAGGGTGCTGGGGCCAACGTCCTGACTTTC
CDR3: CATSDPGQGAGANVLTF

size: .
V: TRBV5-4
D: .
J: TRBJ2-1
DNA: TGTGCCAGCAGCTTGAGGGGACAATACAATGAGCAGTTCTTC
CDR3: CASSLRGQYNEQFF

size: .
V: TRBV19
D: TRBD1
J: TRBJ1-5
DNA: TGTGCCAGTAGTACTCGACAGGGAGATAGGGGCAATCAGCCCCAGCATTTT
CDR3: CASSTRQGDRGNQPQHF

size: .
V: TRBV27
D: .
J: TRBJ1-2
DNA: TGTGCCAGCAGTTTTATCCCCACAGGGATCTATGGCTACACCTTC
CDR3: CASSFIPTGIYGYTF

size: .
V: TRBV19
D: TRBD1
J: TRBJ2-5
DNA: TGTGCCAGTAGTCGCGGACAGGGAGAGACCCAGTACTTC
CDR3: CASSRGQGETQYF

size: .
V: TRBV6-4
D: .
J: TRBJ2-7
DNA: TGTGCCAGCAGTGACTCGAAATCGGAAGGGAGGAACTCCCACGAGCAGTACTTC
CDR3: CASSDSKSEGRNSHEQYF

size: once
V: TRBV4-3
D: TRBD1
J: TRBJ1-4
DNA: TGCGCCAGCAGCCAAAACAGGGGAACTAATGAAAAACTGTTTTTT
CDR3: CASSQNRGTNEKLFF

size: .
V: TRBV5-6
D: TRBD1
J: TRBJ1-2
DNA: TGTGCCAGCAGCCTAGACAGGGGGTTCTACTATGGCTACACCTTC
CDR3: CASSLDRGFYYGYTF

size: .
V: TRBV28
D: .
J: TRBJ2-5
DNA: TGTGCCAGCAGTTCCTCTGGACAGATCCAAGAGACCCAGTACTTC
CDR3: CASSSSGQIQETQYF

size: .
V: TRBV7-3
D: TRBD1
J: TRBJ1-2
DNA: TGTGCCAGCAGCTTCGGACAGGGGGGACACTATGGCTACACCTTC
CDR3: CASSFGQGGHYGYTF

size: .
V: TRBV3-1/TRBV3-2
D: TRBD1
J: TRBJ2-6
DNA: TGTGCCAGCAGCCAAGAGTGGACAGGGGCCACTGGGGCCAACGTCCTGACTTTC
CDR3: CASSQEWTGATGANVLTF

size: few
V: TRBV2
D: TRBD1
J: TRBJ1-2
DNA: TGTGCCAGCATTCTAAAATCGGACAGGATCTATGGCTACACCTTC
CDR3: CASILKSDRIYGYTF

size: .
V: TRBV5-1
D: .
J: TRBJ1-3
DNA: TGCGCCAGCAGCTTGTCGCAGGGCCAGCTTGGAAACACCATATATTTT
CDR3: CASSLSQGQLGNTIYF

size: .
V: TRBV28
D: .
J: TRBJ1-4
DNA: TGTGCCAGCAGCTCACCCCCGGGTGGGTTTGAAAAACTGTTTTTT
CDR3: CASSSPPGGFEKLFF

size: .
V: TRBV5-6
D: TRBD1
J: TRBJ2-1
DNA: TGTGCCAGCAGCCGACAGGGTAGTAATGAGCAGTTCTTC
CDR3: CASSRQGSNEQFF

size: .
V: TRBV7-2
D: .
J: TRBJ2-7
DNA: TGTGCCAGCAGCTTAGAAACCCTCAGGGGATCGGGATACGAGCAGTACTTC
CDR3: CASSLETLRGSGYEQYF

size: .
V: TRBV10-3
D: .
J: TRBJ1-2
DNA: TGTGCCATCAGTGACTGGGGCCAGGCGAACTATGGCTACACCTTC
CDR3: CAISDWGQANYGYTF

size: few
V: TRBV5-4
D: TRBD1
J: TRBJ2-7
DNA: TGTGCCAGCAGCGGAGGGACAGGGGGCGCCGTCTACGAGCAGTACTTC
CDR3: CASSGGTGGAVYEQYF

size: .
V: TRBV7-3
D: TRBD1
J: TRBJ2-1
DNA: TGTGCCAGCAGCCAGGGACAGCCTCTCTACAATGAGCAGTTCTTC
CDR3: CASSQGQPLYNEQFF